The 31 T cell receptor beta chains reported below all come from one sample, sequenced in a study of blood T cells in healthy people across ages. Combining a sample-barcoded 5' primer with a J-beta primer mix, a second PCR ran for about 7 to 12 cycles. TCRdb called the 5' RACE reads again in MiXCR, with one record for every CDR3 protein. The sample contains roughly 800,000 distinct CDR3 sequences, roughly 64% of which appear only once. The sample comprised blood. The receptors stem from a man aged 25-40 years in good health.

The V gene is TRBV6-6, the J gene TRBJ2-1; TRBD2 agrees at 7 bases. There are 12 residues in the CDR3. Losses at the gene ends were 8 bases for V and 2 bases for J; bases not matched to a gene: 0. Per germline, CDR1 MNHNY and CDR2 SVGAGI (reference sequence). The chain's CDR3 is CASGGAYNEQFF. CDR3 bases: TGTGCCAGCGGGGGGGCCTACAATGAGCAGTTCTTC.

The table lists this clonotype with a few counts. This chain uses TRBV28 with TRBJ2-7; possible D gene TRBD2, 6 bases. The V gene lost 5 bases and the J gene lost 7 bases, with 18 bases spanning the gap. The CDR3 is 14 residues long. Germline CDR1 and CDR2: MDHEN and SYDVKM. The CDR3, as DNA: TGTGCCAGCAGTAACCCTCGGCGGGGCGATGAGCAGTACTTC. Its translation: CASSNPRRGDEQYF.

The table lists this clonotype with a few counts. The chain carries TRBV2 and TRBJ1-2, with TRBD1 identical over 7 bases. Per the germline V gene, CDR1 is SNHLY and CDR2 is FYNNEI. J was trimmed by 8 bases and V by 2 bases; bases with no gene match: 2. The CDR3 totals 12 residues. The CDR3: CASSEQGDGYTF. DNA of the CDR3: TGTGCCAGCAGTGAACAGGGGGACGGCTACACCTTC.

V usage is TRBV10-2 and J usage is TRBJ1-2; no firm D call. There are 13 residues in the CDR3. Trimming pared 3 bases from V and 4 bases from J, leaving 9 bases between. Per the germline V gene, CDR1 is WSHSY and CDR2 is SAAADI. In DNA, the CDR3 is TGCGCCAGCAGTGATCGGACGGTCTATGGCTACACCTTC. This encodes CASSDRTVYGYTF.

V is TRBV6-1 and J is TRBJ2-7, with TRBD1 matching over 9 bases. The last part of the DNA fits TRBJ2-5 better; the J call may be wrong. Germline V lookup: CDR1 MNHNS, CDR2 SASEGT. The CDR3 contains 15 residues. The CDR3 protein is CASSEWDRARGTQYF. The CDR3 nucleotides read TGTGCCAGCAGTGAGTGGGACAGGGCACGGGGGACCCAGTACTTC.

The rearrangement links TRBV13 to TRBJ1-5; D is uncertain. Per germline, CDR1 PRHDT and CDR2 FYEKMQ (reference sequence). The germline V and J ends were trimmed by 0 bases and 7 bases, with 7 bases remaining between them. CDR3 size: 13 residues. The CDR3 sequence: CASSLGRRQPQHF. Written as DNA, the CDR3 is TGTGCCAGCAGCTTAGGCCGACGGCAGCCCCAGCATTTT.

This chain's CDR3 is CASDERQGDSGANVLTF. In DNA form, the CDR3 reads TGTGCCAGCGACGAGAGACAGGGTGACTCTGGGGCCAACGTCCTGACTTTC. The rearrangement uses TRBV28 and TRBJ2-6; the match to TRBD1 covers 7 bases. Germline V lookup: CDR1 MDHEN, CDR2 SYDVKM. Trimming cost V 8 bases and J 0 bases; bases outside gene matches: 10. The CDR3 runs to 17 residues.

The chain carries TRBV6-2 or TRBV6-3 and TRBJ2-3; TRBD1 might be the D (5 bases). Germline V gene lookup returns CDR1 MNHEY and CDR2 SVGEGT. The length of the CDR3 is 18 residues. Trimming stripped 2 bases from V and 1 base from J, with 19 bases between. The chain's CDR3 is CASSYNGEPQGRTDTQYF. The CDR3 DNA is TGTGCCAGCAGTTACAATGGCGAACCCCAGGGTCGCACAGATACGCAGTATTTT.

The count of this clonotype is one. V gene TRBV3-1 combines with J gene TRBJ2-1; 10 bases fit TRBD2. The V gene's germline CDR1 is LGHDT and CDR2 YNNKEL (reference sequence). CDR3 length: 14 amino acids. V lost 6 bases, J lost 12 bases, and 11 bases stayed unmatched. CDR3 bases: TGTGCCAGCAGTCCGGGACTAGCGTTTGCCCGGCAGTTCTTC. The encoded protein is CASSPGLAFARQFF.

This chain uses TRBV2 with TRBJ2-5, with no clear D. CDR1 and CDR2 (germline): SNHLY, FYNNEI. The CDR3 sequence is 13 residues long. Trimming pared 3 bases from V and 5 bases from J, leaving 10 bases between. The CDR3 sequence is CASSEGWTETQYF. The DNA for the CDR3 is TGTGCCAGCAGTGAGGGGTGGACGGAGACCCAGTACTTC.

About this clonotype: Mismatch with germline at one junction end may stem from a read error. V usage is TRBV27 and J usage is TRBJ2-1; tentatively, D is TRBD2 (6 bases). Per the germline V gene, CDR1 is MNHEY and CDR2 is SMNVEV (reference sequence). The length of the CDR3 is 15 residues. The CDR3 DNA sequence: TGTGTCAGCAATACTCTGGGGGGAGGTTACAATGAGCAGTTCTTC. This encodes CVSNTLGGGYNEQFF.

This sequence joins TRBV4-1 and TRBJ2-1; D may be TRBD2 (6 bases). V was shortened by 4 bases and J by 7 bases, with 11 bases between the two germline ends. This CDR3 has 13 amino acids. Germline V gene lookup returns CDR1 MGHRA and CDR2 YSYEKL. Here the CDR3 reads CASSPGTANEQFF. CDR3 sequence (DNA): TGCGCCAGCAGCCCCGGGACTGCAAATGAGCAGTTCTTC.

The gene calls are TRBV7-6 and TRBJ2-1; D is possibly TRBD1 (6 bases). The CDR3 has 15 amino acids. The germline V gene encodes CDR1 SGHVS and CDR2 FNYEAQ. Trimming took off 4 bases at V and 6 bases at J, with 16 bases between the two ends. The CDR3: CASSYGRAGVNEQFF. In DNA form, the CDR3 reads TGTGCCAGCAGCTATGGCCGGGCAGGGGTCAATGAGCAGTTCTTC.

This clonotype occurred a few times. The chain has TRBV12-3 or TRBV12-4 and TRBJ1-2; D perhaps matches TRBD1 (6 bases). V dropped 6 bases and J dropped 4 bases, with 15 bases sitting between them. The CDR3 has 14 residues. The CDR3 DNA follows: TGTGCCAGCAGCACCGGGACATTACCCTATGGCTACACCTTC. Translation: CASSTGTLPYGYTF.

This clonotype was counted ten times or more. Just one base apart from a much larger clone, this may be a read error. This rearrangement joins TRBV12-3 or TRBV12-4 to TRBJ2-3; 9 nucleotides line up with TRBD2. The length of the CDR3 is 14 residues. The V and J ends lost 7 bases and 5 bases, in that order; junction bases with no gene match: 7. CDR3 residues: CASNGGGAGDTQYF. The CDR3 coding sequence is TGTGCCAGCAATGGCGGGGGGGCCGGAGATACGCAGTATTTT.

This clonotype was counted between two and nine times. V and J are TRBV29-1 and TRBJ2-1; TRBD1 or TRBD2 may be the D gene (6 bases each). Germline lookup yields CDR1 SQVTM and CDR2 ANQGSEA. The CDR3 is 15 amino acids. V was clipped by 4 bases and J by 7 bases, with 20 bases between them. CDR3 in amino acids: CSVALLAGHSNEQFF. As DNA, the CDR3 is TGCAGCGTTGCTTTACTGGCGGGACACTCGAATGAGCAGTTCTTC.

CDR3 sequence reads: CASSQAHGTGSTEAFF. The DNA for the CDR3 is TGTGCCAGCAGCCAAGCGCACGGGACAGGGAGCACTGAAGCTTTCTTT. V is TRBV4-2 and J is TRBJ1-1; 9 bases map to TRBD1. V lost 1 base, J lost 4 bases, and 7 bases stayed unmatched. This CDR3 spans 16 amino acids. Looked up from germline, CDR1 is LGHNA and CDR2 is YNFKEQ.

This clonotype was seen more than once but under ten times. The rearrangement links TRBV20-1 to TRBJ2-5; 8 bases are a match to TRBD2. The CDR3 is 15 residues long. Germline V gives CDR1 DFQATT, CDR2 SNEGSKA (reference sequence). J lost 0 bases, V lost 1 base, and 4 bases had no gene match. The CDR3 bases are TGCAGTGCTAGAGTTGGTAGCGGGGACCAAGAGACCCAGTACTTC. Amino acid sequence: CSARVGSGDQETQYF.

The rearrangement joins TRBV20-1 to TRBJ1-1, with D hard to call. Per the germline V gene, CDR1 is DFQATT and CDR2 is SNEGSKA (reference sequence). V gave up 4 bases and J gave up 0 bases, with 9 bases separating them. This CDR3 comprises 13 residues. In DNA, the CDR3 is TGCAGTGCTACCCAATCCATGAACACTGAAGCTTTCTTT. Amino acids: CSATQSMNTEAFF.

In its sample, this clonotype was seen a few times. The chain combines TRBV5-1 with TRBJ2-1, with TRBD2 matching 10 bases. Per germline, CDR1 SGHRS and CDR2 YFSETQ. The CDR3 extends over 15 amino acids. J lost 7 bases, V lost 4 bases, and 8 bases had no gene match. The CDR3 sequence: CASSPQAGGLNEQFF. CDR3 in DNA: TGCGCCAGCAGCCCCCAAGCGGGAGGGCTTAATGAGCAGTTCTTC.

This clonotype appeared a few times. V usage is TRBV7-2 and J usage is TRBJ2-7; D may correspond to TRBD1 or TRBD2 (5 bases each). The CDR3 contains 13 residues. Trimming pared 3 bases from V and 6 bases from J, leaving 12 bases between. Germline V gene lookup returns CDR1 SGHTA and CDR2 FQGNSA. The CDR3 region has the DNA TGTGCCAGCAGCTTGCGTGTGAGGGGCGAGCAGTACTTC. Its translation is CASSLRVRGEQYF.

In this sample, this clonotype turned up a few times. The chain has TRBV7-2 and TRBJ2-7, with TRBD1 matching 7 bases. The CDR3 contains 15 residues. Per the germline V gene, CDR1 is SGHTA and CDR2 is FQGNSA. Trimming removed 4 bases from V and 0 bases from J; junction bases left unmatched: 6. The CDR3 is CASSWFRGHSYEQYF. The CDR3 coding sequence is TGTGCCAGCAGCTGGTTTAGGGGGCACTCCTACGAGCAGTACTTC. The whole variable domain, remainder taken from reference TRBV7-2 and TRBJ2-7, is GAGVSQSPSNKVTEKGKDVELRCDPISGHTALYWYRQSLGQGLEFLIYFQGNSAPDKSGLPSDRFSAERTGGSVSTLTIQRTQQEDSAVYLCASSWFRGHSYEQYFGPGTRLTVT.

This clonotype showed up just a few times. The chain combines TRBV10-3 with TRBJ2-3; 12 nucleotides line up with TRBD2. After removal of 5 bases from V and 2 bases from J, the junction contained 8 bases not matched to a gene. Germline CDR1 ENHRY, CDR2 SYGVKD. The CDR3 consists of 17 residues. This CDR3 is CAISTWRTSGITDTQYF. The CDR3 DNA follows: TGTGCCATCAGTACTTGGAGGACTAGCGGGATCACAGATACGCAGTATTTT.

This chain links TRBV18 with TRBJ2-1; 9 bases line up with TRBD1. Per germline, CDR1 KGHSH and CDR2 LQKENI. There are 15 residues in the CDR3. Losses at the gene ends were 4 bases for V and 8 bases for J; bases not matched to a gene: 9. The CDR3: CASSLSGTGPYEQFF. The CDR3 DNA reads TGTGCCAGCTCACTGTCCGGGACAGGGCCTTATGAGCAGTTCTTC.

The chain carries TRBV7-2 and TRBJ1-1; 11 positions agree with TRBD1. The CDR3 is made up of 15 amino acids. Germline loops: CDR1 SGHTA, CDR2 FQGNSA. V gave up 1 base and J gave up 4 bases; unmatched junction bases: 2. Here the CDR3 reads CASSLDGTGGTEAFF. CDR3 nucleotide sequence: TGTGCCAGCAGCTTAGACGGGACAGGGGGCACTGAAGCTTTCTTT.

This clonotype turned up a few times. This chain links TRBV7-2 with TRBJ2-1; D may be TRBD1 (6 bases). This CDR3 spans 15 amino acids. The V end lost 5 bases, the J end lost 5 bases, and 16 bases lay between the germline ends. Germline CDR1 reads SGHTA; CDR2 reads FQGNSA. The chain's CDR3 is CASSHRDEMNNEQFF. DNA for the CDR3: TGTGCCAGCAGCCACAGGGACGAAATGAACAATGAGCAGTTCTTC.

The chain links TRBV27 to TRBJ2-7, with a tentative D call TRBD1 (5 bases). This CDR3 has 12 amino acids. The germline V and J ends were trimmed by 11 bases and 5 bases, with 16 bases remaining between them. CDR1 MNHEY and CDR2 SMNVEV come from the germline V gene (reference sequence). The CDR3 DNA follows: TGTGCCTCGAGGCAGGGCGCGGACGAGCAGTACTTC. This translates into CASRQGADEQYF.

CDR3 loop: CASTTNRDRGYEQYF. The CDR3 bases are TGTGCCAGCACTACAAACCGGGACAGGGGGTACGAGCAGTACTTC. The rearrangement links TRBV2 to TRBJ2-5, with 11 bases identical to TRBD1. The J call is uncertain, as TRBJ2-7 better fits the DNA end. The germline V gene encodes CDR1 SNHLY and CDR2 FYNNEI. The CDR3 contains 15 residues.

The table lists this clonotype with a few counts. This chain connects TRBV6-5 to TRBJ2-3; 10 nucleotides align to TRBD1. Looked up from germline, CDR1 is MNHEY and CDR2 is SVGAGI. This CDR3 is 19 amino acids long. The J segment lost 4 bases and the V segment lost 2 bases, leaving 15 bases of the junction unmatched. In nucleotides, the CDR3 is TGTGCCAGCAGTTACGAGACAGGGGGCCCTAGCGATGGGTCAGATACGCAGTATTTT. Its protein is CASSYETGGPSDGSDTQYF.

The chain uses TRBV11-2 and TRBJ2-3; D remains unclear. Germline CDR1 SGHAT, CDR2 FQNNGV. The length of the CDR3 is 15 residues. Trimming took off 2 bases at V and 3 bases at J, with 12 bases between the two ends. CDR3 loop: CASSLKKGGTDTQYF. The CDR3 bases are TGTGCCAGCAGCTTAAAAAAGGGCGGAACAGATACGCAGTATTTT.

A few counts support this clonotype. J is TRBJ2-5 and V is TRBV5-1; unclear D gene. Germline assignment: CDR1 SGHRS and CDR2 YFSETQ. Deletions cut 0 bases from V and 3 bases from J, with 15 bases between. The CDR3 has 16 residues. The CDR3 reads CASSLGWRLGEETQYF. In DNA, the CDR3 is TGCGCCAGCAGCTTGGGTTGGCGGCTAGGCGAAGAGACCCAGTACTTC.